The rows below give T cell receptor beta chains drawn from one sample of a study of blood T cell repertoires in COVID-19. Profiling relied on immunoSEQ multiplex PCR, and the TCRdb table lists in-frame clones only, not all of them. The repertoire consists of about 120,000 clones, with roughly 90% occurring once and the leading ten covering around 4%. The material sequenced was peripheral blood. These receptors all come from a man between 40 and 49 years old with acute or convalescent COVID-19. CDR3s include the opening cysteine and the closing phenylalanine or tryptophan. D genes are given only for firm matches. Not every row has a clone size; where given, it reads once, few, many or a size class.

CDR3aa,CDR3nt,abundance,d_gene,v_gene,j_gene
CASAFSVTYNEQFF,TGCGCCAGCGCCTTTAGCGTTACCTACAATGAGCAGTTCTTC,once,NA,TRBV5-1,TRBJ2-1
CASSPAHRSGNTIYF,TGTGCCAGCAGCCCCGCACATCGCTCTGGAAACACCATATATTTT,NA,NA,TRBV5-8,TRBJ1-3
CASSHSQRGNTGELFF,TGTGCCAGCAGCCATTCTCAGCGGGGGAACACCGGGGAGCTGTTTTTT,NA,TRBD2,TRBV3-1/TRBV3-2,TRBJ2-2
CASSLRSFGPGELFF,TGTGCCAGCAGCTTGCGAAGTTTCGGTCCCGGGGAGCTGTTTTTT,NA,NA,TRBV5-8,TRBJ2-2
CASSGTTNYGYTF,TGTGCCAGTAGTGGCACTACTAACTATGGCTACACCTTC,NA,NA,TRBV19,TRBJ1-2
CASSRQGNQPQHF,TGTGCCAGCAGTCGACAGGGGAATCAGCCCCAGCATTTT,NA,TRBD1,TRBV6-5,TRBJ1-5
CSTGQGSGYGYTF,TGCAGCACCGGACAGGGGAGCGGTTATGGCTACACCTTC,NA,TRBD1,TRBV29-1,TRBJ1-2
CASSAGTGANTGELFF,TGTGCCAGCAGCGCCGGGACAGGGGCGAACACCGGGGAGCTGTTTTTT,NA,TRBD1,TRBV9,TRBJ2-2
CASSWTSGPSYEQYF,TGCGCCAGCAGCTGGACTAGCGGGCCCTCCTACGAGCAGTACTTC,few,TRBD2,TRBV5-1,TRBJ2-7
CAWSPRGSFQPQHF,TGTGCCTGGAGCCCCAGGGGGAGTTTTCAGCCCCAGCATTTT,NA,TRBD1,TRBV30,TRBJ1-5
CASSYRENGYTF,TGTGCCAGCAGTTATAGGGAGAACGGCTACACCTTC,NA,NA,TRBV6-6,TRBJ1-2
CSASNLNEEGASTDTQYF,TGCAGTGCTAGTAACCTTAACGAGGAGGGGGCAAGCACAGATACGCAGTATTTT,NA,NA,TRBV20-1,TRBJ2-3
CASSTAGVSEAFF,TGTGCCAGCAGTACCGCAGGGGTTTCTGAAGCTTTCTTT,few,NA,TRBV27,TRBJ1-1
CASTRGTLNTEAFF,TGTGCCAGCACCCGCGGCACCTTGAACACTGAAGCTTTCTTT,NA,NA,TRBV6-5,TRBJ1-1
CASSFWGGGEQFF,TGTGCCAGCAGTTTCTGGGGAGGGGGTGAGCAGTTCTTC,NA,NA,TRBV27,TRBJ2-1
CASSKQGANPEAFF,TGTGCCAGCAGTAAACAGGGGGCTAATCCTGAAGCTTTCTTT,NA,TRBD1,TRBV6-2/TRBV6-3,TRBJ1-1
CASSRTGGSGYTF,TGTGCCAGCAGCAGGACAGGGGGCTCTGGCTACACCTTC,NA,TRBD1,TRBV9,TRBJ1-2
CASSRDRVNYGYTF,TGTGCCAGCAGTCGCGACAGGGTAAACTATGGCTACACCTTC,NA,TRBD1,TRBV2,TRBJ1-2
CASSVNSGFFVTQYF,TGTGCCAGTAGTGTAAATAGCGGGTTCTTCGTTACGCAGTATTTT,NA,TRBD2,TRBV19,TRBJ2-3
CASSLSPSGGPNEQFF,TGTGCCAGCAGTTTATCACCCAGCGGGGGGCCAAATGAGCAGTTCTTC,NA,TRBD2,TRBV27,TRBJ2-1
CASTPGLAGVRTQYF,TGTGCCAGCACCCCGGGACTAGCGGGAGTACGTACGCAGTATTTT,NA,TRBD2,TRBV5-6,TRBJ2-3
CASSLTRNTEAFF,TGCGCCAGCAGCTTGACGAGGAACACTGAAGCTTTCTTT,NA,NA,TRBV5-1,TRBJ1-1
CASTITGILNTEAFF,TGTGCCAGCACTATAACCGGGATTCTGAACACTGAAGCTTTCTTT,NA,NA,TRBV2,TRBJ1-1
CASSSGQGRTEAFF,TGCGCCAGCAGCAGTGGTCAGGGAAGAACTGAAGCTTTCTTT,NA,NA,TRBV5-1,TRBJ1-1
CASSSGTANEQFF,TGTGCCAGCAGCTCCGGGACAGCGAATGAGCAGTTCTTC,NA,TRBD1,TRBV5-4,TRBJ2-1
CASSSGGPTEAFF,TGTGCCAGCAGCTCCGGGGGGCCCACTGAAGCTTTCTTT,NA,NA,TRBV5-4,TRBJ1-1
CSASPLSGTQETQYF,TGCAGTGCCAGTCCTCTTAGCGGGACCCAAGAGACCCAGTACTTC,NA,TRBD2,TRBV20-1,TRBJ2-5
CASSPSGGREPQHF,TGCGCCAGCAGCCCGTCAGGGGGTCGTGAGCCCCAGCATTTT,few,TRBD1,TRBV5-1,TRBJ1-5
CSASQTGGSGANVLTF,TGCAGTGCTAGTCAAACAGGGGGCTCTGGGGCCAACGTCCTGACTTTC,NA,TRBD1,TRBV20-1,TRBJ2-6
CASNPGGGTQYF,TGTGCCAGCAACCCAGGAGGAGGTACGCAGTATTTT,NA,NA,TRBV6-5,TRBJ2-3
CSASWRINTEAFF,TGCAGTGCTAGTTGGCGGATCAACACTGAAGCTTTCTTT,NA,NA,TRBV20-1,TRBJ1-1
CASSEPDRVYEAFF,TGTGCCAGCAGTGAACCGGACAGGGTATACGAAGCTTTCTTT,NA,TRBD1,TRBV6-1,TRBJ1-1
CSAWRDRMNTEAFF,TGCAGCGCCTGGAGGGACAGGATGAACACTGAAGCTTTCTTT,NA,TRBD1,TRBV29-1,TRBJ1-1
CAIGKGTGVSGNSYEQYF,TGTGCCATAGGAAAGGGGACAGGGGTTAGCGGGAACTCCTACGAGCAGTACTTC,once,TRBD1,TRBV10-3,TRBJ2-7
CAISERAGGETQYF,TGTGCCATCAGTGAGAGGGCAGGAGGGGAGACCCAGTACTTC,NA,NA,TRBV10-3,TRBJ2-5
CASSPRDRGSLEQYF,TGTGCCAGTAGTCCCCGGGACAGGGGCTCTCTCGAGCAGTACTTC,many,TRBD1,TRBV19,TRBJ2-7
CASSASGTGSSSGGYTF,TGTGCCAGCAGCGCCTCCGGGACAGGGTCATCCTCTGGTGGCTACACCTTC,once,TRBD1,TRBV7-9,TRBJ1-2
CASSEARQGPRGEAFF,TGTGCCAGCAGTGAAGCCCGACAGGGCCCTAGGGGTGAAGCTTTCTTT,NA,TRBD1,TRBV6-1,TRBJ1-1
CASSLIQGATSGNTIYF,TGCGCCAGCAGCTTGATCCAGGGCGCGACCTCTGGAAACACCATATATTTT,NA,NA,TRBV5-1,TRBJ1-3
CATSRYTGTATDTQYF,TGTGCCACCAGCAGATATACCGGGACAGCCACAGATACGCAGTATTTT,NA,TRBD1,TRBV15,TRBJ2-3
CASSFGQGGEQFF,TGTGCCAGTAGTTTCGGACAAGGGGGTGAGCAGTTCTTC,NA,NA,TRBV19,TRBJ2-1
CASSEGGQWGYGYTF,TGTGCCAGCAGTGAAGGGGGACAGTGGGGCTATGGCTACACCTTC,NA,TRBD1,TRBV2,TRBJ1-2
CASSQGTGYNYGYTF,TGTGCCAGCAGCCAAGGGACAGGTTATAACTATGGCTACACCTTC,NA,TRBD1,TRBV3-1/TRBV3-2,TRBJ1-2
CASSQSTLRAGYTF,TGCGCCAGCAGTCAATCGACCCTGCGGGCTGGCTACACCTTC,NA,NA,TRBV23-1,TRBJ1-2
CASSTSDRANYGYTF,TGTGCCAGTAGTACCTCGGACAGGGCTAACTATGGCTACACCTTC,once,TRBD1,TRBV19,TRBJ1-2
CASSMGGNSPLHF,TGTGCCAGTAGTATGGGGGGGAATTCACCCCTCCACTTT,NA,NA,TRBV19,TRBJ1-6
CASSVASGDYEQYF,TGTGCCAGCAGTGTGGCTAGCGGGGACTACGAGCAGTACTTC,once,TRBD2,TRBV3-1/TRBV3-2,TRBJ2-7
CATSQGQGASYEQYF,TGTGCCACCAGCCAAGGACAGGGTGCTTCCTACGAGCAGTACTTC,NA,TRBD1,TRBV24-1,TRBJ2-7
CASRPAPRGWTEAFF,TGTGCCAGCAGGCCTGCCCCCCGGGGGTGGACTGAAGCTTTCTTT,NA,NA,TRBV7-8,TRBJ1-1
CASSTPTTDLGNTIYF,TGTGCCAGTAGTACCCCCACGACAGACCTTGGAAACACCATATATTTT,NA,NA,TRBV19,TRBJ1-3
CASGLGATNEKLFF,TGTGCTAGTGGTTTGGGGGCGACTAATGAAAAACTGTTTTTT,NA,NA,TRBV12-5,TRBJ1-4
CASSQYDRDNSPLHF,TGTGCCAGCAGTCAATACGACAGGGATAATTCACCCCTCCACTTT,NA,TRBD1,TRBV2,TRBJ1-6
CASSLTRGDNEKLFF,TGTGCCAGCAGCTTAACCAGGGGGGATAATGAAAAACTGTTTTTT,NA,TRBD1,TRBV7-2,TRBJ1-4